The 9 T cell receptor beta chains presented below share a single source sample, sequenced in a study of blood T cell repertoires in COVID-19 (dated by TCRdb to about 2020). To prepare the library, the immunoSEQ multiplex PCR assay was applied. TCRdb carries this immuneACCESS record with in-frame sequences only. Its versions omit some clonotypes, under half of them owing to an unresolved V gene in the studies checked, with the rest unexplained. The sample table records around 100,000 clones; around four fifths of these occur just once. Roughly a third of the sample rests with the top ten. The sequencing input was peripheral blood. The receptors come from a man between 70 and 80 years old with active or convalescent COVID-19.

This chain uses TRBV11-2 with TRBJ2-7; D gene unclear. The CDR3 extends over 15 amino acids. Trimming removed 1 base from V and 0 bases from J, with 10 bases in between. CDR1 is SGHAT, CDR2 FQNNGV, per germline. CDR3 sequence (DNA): TGTGCCAGCAGCTTAGGCCTCGGGTTCTCCTACGAGCAGTACTTC. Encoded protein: CASSLGLGFSYEQYF.

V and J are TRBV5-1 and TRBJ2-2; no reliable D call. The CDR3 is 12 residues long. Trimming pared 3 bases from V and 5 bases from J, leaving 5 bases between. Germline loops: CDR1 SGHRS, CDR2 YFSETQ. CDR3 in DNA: TGCGCCAGCAGCTCTATGACCGGGGAGCTGTTTTTT. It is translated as CASSSMTGELFF.

CDR3 nucleotide sequence: TGTGCCAGCAGCCCGACTACTAGTCTGGGCTCCTACAATGAGCAGTTCTTC. It yields the protein CASSPTTSLGSYNEQFF. The chain combines TRBV13 with TRBJ2-1, with D maybe TRBD2 (5 bases). V lost 5 bases, J lost 0 bases, and 17 bases lay in between. Germline V gives CDR1 PRHDT, CDR2 FYEKMQ (reference sequence). The CDR3 totals 17 residues. The whole variable domain, filled in from reference TRBV13 and TRBJ2-1, reads AAGVIQSPRHLIKEKRETATLKCYPIPRHDTVYWYQQGPGQDPQFLISFYEKMQSDKGSIPDRFSAQQFSDYHSELNMSSLELGDSALYFCASSPTTSLGSYNEQFFGPGTRLTVL.

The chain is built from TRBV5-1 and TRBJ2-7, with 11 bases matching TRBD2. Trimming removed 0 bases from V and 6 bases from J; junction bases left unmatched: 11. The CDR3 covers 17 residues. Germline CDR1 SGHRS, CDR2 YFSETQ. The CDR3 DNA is TGCGCCAGCAGCTTGGGAACTAGCGGGAGAGTCCAGGGCGAGCAGTACTTC. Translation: CASSLGTSGRVQGEQYF.

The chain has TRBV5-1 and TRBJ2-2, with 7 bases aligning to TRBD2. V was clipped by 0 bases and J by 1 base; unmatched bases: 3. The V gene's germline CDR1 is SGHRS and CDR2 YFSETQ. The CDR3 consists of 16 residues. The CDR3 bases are TGCGCCAGCAGCTTGGAGGTAGCGGGGAACACCGGGGAGCTGTTTTTT. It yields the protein CASSLEVAGNTGELFF.

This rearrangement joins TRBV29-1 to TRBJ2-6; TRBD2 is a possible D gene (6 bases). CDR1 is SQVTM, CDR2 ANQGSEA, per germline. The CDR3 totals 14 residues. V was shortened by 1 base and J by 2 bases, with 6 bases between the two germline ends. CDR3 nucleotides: TGCAGCGTTGAAGGGGAGGCTGGGGCCAACGTCCTGACTTTC. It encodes CSVEGEAGANVLTF.

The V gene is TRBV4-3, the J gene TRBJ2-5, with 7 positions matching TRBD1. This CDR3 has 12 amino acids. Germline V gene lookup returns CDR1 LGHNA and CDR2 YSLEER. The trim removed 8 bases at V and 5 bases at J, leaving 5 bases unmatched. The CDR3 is CASPTGEETQYF. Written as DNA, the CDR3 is TGCGCCAGCCCAACAGGGGAGGAGACCCAGTACTTC.

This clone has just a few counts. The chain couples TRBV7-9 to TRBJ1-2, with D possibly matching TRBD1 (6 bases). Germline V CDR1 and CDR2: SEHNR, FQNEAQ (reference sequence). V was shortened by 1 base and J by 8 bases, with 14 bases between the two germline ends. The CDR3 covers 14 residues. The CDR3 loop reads CASSLGDNVWGYTF. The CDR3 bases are TGTGCCAGCAGCTTAGGGGACAATGTCTGGGGCTACACCTTC.

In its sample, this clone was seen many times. In DNA form, the CDR3 reads TGTGCCAGCAGCTTTGGACAGACCTACGAGCAGTACTTC. As protein: CASSFGQTYEQYF. The genes are TRBV27 and TRBJ2-7; D might be TRBD1 (6 bases). V shed 6 bases and J shed 2 bases, with 11 bases lying between them. Germline CDR1 reads MNHEY; CDR2 reads SMNVEV (reference sequence). CDR3 size: 13 residues.